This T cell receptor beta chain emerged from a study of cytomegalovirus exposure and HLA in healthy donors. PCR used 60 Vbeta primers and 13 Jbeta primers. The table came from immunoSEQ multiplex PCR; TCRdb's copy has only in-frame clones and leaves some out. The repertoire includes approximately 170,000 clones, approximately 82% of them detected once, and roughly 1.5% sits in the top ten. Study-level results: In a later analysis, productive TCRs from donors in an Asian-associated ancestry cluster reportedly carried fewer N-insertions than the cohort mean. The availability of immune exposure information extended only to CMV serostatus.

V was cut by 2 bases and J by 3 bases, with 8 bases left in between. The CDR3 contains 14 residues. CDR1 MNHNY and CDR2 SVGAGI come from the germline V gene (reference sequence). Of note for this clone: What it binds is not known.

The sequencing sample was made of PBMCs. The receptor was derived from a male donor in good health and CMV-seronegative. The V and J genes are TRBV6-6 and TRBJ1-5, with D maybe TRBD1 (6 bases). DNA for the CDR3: TGTGCCAGCAGTTACAGGGGGAACAATCAGCCCCAGCATTTT. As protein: CASSYRGNNQPQHF.